Listed below are T cell receptor beta chains from one sample, sequenced in a study of T cells in Graves' hyperthyroidism and ophthalmopathy. From the multiplex PCR reads, TCRdb called clonotypes with MiXCR, one entry per CDR3 protein. Of about 400,000 distinct CDR3 sequences detected, about 16% appear once; the ten largest clones hold around a third. Sequencing was carried out using blood. These receptors were taken from a woman aged 30 to 39 with Graves' hyperthyroidism. The CDR3 runs from the conserved cysteine through the conserved F or W. The D gene is left open where the match is weak. A row's size may be missing; if present it is once, few, many or a size class.

TGTGCCAGCAGCCGCCTTGTGGGAACTAACACCGGGGAGCTGTTTTTT | CASSRLVGTNTGELFF | TRBJ2-2 | TRBV3-1 | many | 16 | NA
TGTGCCAGCAGGGGTTTAGGTAGTGTATACGAGCAGTACTTC | CASRGLGSVYEQYF | TRBJ2-7 | TRBV2 | NA | 14 | NA
TGCGCCAGCAGCCAATGGACAGACTACTACGAGCAGTACTTC | CASSQWTDYYEQYF | TRBJ2-7 | TRBV4-1 | many | 14 | NA
TGTGCCAGCAGCTTACCGACAGGGATCTATGGCTACACCTTC | CASSLPTGIYGYTF | TRBJ1-2 | TRBV5-5 | few | 14 | TRBD1
TGTGCCAGCATTCGCAGTGGAGGGAATCAGCCCCAGCATTTT | CASIRSGGNQPQHF | TRBJ1-5 | TRBV12-3/TRBV12-4 | many | 14 | NA
NA | CASSSSPPVSSYNEQFF | TRBJ2-1 | TRBV2 | many | 17 | NA
TGTGCCAGCAGCCCACCGGTGGGCTCCGAAAAACTGTTTTTT | CASSPPVGSEKLFF | TRBJ1-4 | TRBV16 | few | 14 | NA
TGCAGTGCTCCCGACAGGGCTGGGGCCAACGTCCTGACTTTC | CSAPDRAGANVLTF | TRBJ2-6 | TRBV20-1 | NA | 14 | TRBD1
TGTGCCAGCAGTGTGCTTTTCGGACAGGGGGCTTTTTCGGGAAATGAGCAGTTCTTC | CASSVLFGQGAFSGNEQFF | TRBJ2-1 | TRBV2 | many | 19 | TRBD1
TGCAGTGCTAGAGCCTTGGAGGACACAGATACGCAGTATTTT | CSARALEDTDTQYF | TRBJ2-3 | TRBV20-1 | many | 14 | NA
TGCAGTGCAAGCCAGGGGGGGGAGACCCAGTACTTC | CSASQGGETQYF | TRBJ2-5 | TRBV20-1 | NA | 12 | NA
TGTGCCAGCAGCTTTATCTGGACGGGTCGATCTAGCACAGATACGCAGTATTTT | CASSFIWTGRSSTDTQYF | TRBJ2-3 | TRBV7-9 | many | 18 | NA
TGTGCCAGCACCCCCACGGGCCATGAGCAGTTCTTC | CASTPTGHEQFF | TRBJ2-1 | TRBV12-3/TRBV12-4 | few | 12 | NA
TGTGCCACCAGTGATTATCGGGACAGCCAAGAGACCCAGTACTTC | CATSDYRDSQETQYF | TRBJ2-5 | TRBV24-1 | many | 15 | TRBD1
TGTGCCAGCAGCACCACCCGGCCCCTGAATGAAAAACTGTTTTTT | CASSTTRPLNEKLFF | TRBJ1-4 | TRBV7-9 | NA | 15 | NA
TGTGCCAGTAGTATCGGACAGGTTGTAAATCAGCCCCAGCATTTT | CASSIGQVVNQPQHF | TRBJ1-5 | TRBV19 | NA | 15 | TRBD1
TGTGCCAGCAGCCAAGAGGGGAGAGGACCCAGCTCCTACAATGAGCAGTTCTTC | CASSQEGRGPSSYNEQFF | TRBJ2-1 | TRBV4-2 | NA | 18 | NA
TGTGCCACCTCGGATGGGGGGGACACAGATACGCAGTATTTT | CATSDGGDTDTQYF | TRBJ2-3 | TRBV7-9 | many | 14 | TRBD2
TGTGCCAGCAGTTGGGGGCCCAATGAGCAGTTCTTC | CASSWGPNEQFF | TRBJ2-1 | TRBV11-2 | many | 12 | NA
TGTGCCACCAGTGACCGGAGATCCTTGGCAGGGGGTGCGGATGAGCAGTTCTTC | CATSDRRSLAGGADEQFF | TRBJ2-1 | TRBV24-1 | NA | 18 | TRBD1
TGTGCCAGCAGTCCCACCGGGCCCCAATCCCCCTACGAGCAGTACTTC | CASSPTGPQSPYEQYF | TRBJ2-7 | TRBV27 | NA | 16 | NA
TGTGCCAGCAGCTTAGCGACAGTGGCTAGCAATCAGCCCCAGCATTTT | CASSLATVASNQPQHF | TRBJ1-5 | TRBV7-2 | NA | 16 | NA
TGTGCCAGCAGTATGACAGGGTTGGATCAGCCCCAGCATTTT | CASSMTGLDQPQHF | TRBJ1-5 | TRBV5-6 | NA | 14 | TRBD1
TGTGCCAGCTCACCCCGGGCCGGGGGATCTGAGACCCAGTACTTC | CASSPRAGGSETQYF | TRBJ2-5 | TRBV18 | many | 15 | NA
TGTGCCAGCAGAGGAGGGGGAACTTACAATGAGCAGTTCTTC | CASRGGGTYNEQFF | TRBJ2-1 | TRBV6-1 | NA | 14 | NA
TGTGCCAGTGGACCCCGGAGGGCAGATACGCAGTATTTT | CASGPRRADTQYF | TRBJ2-3 | TRBV3-1 | many | 13 | NA
TGTGCCAGCAGCCAAGACTTACAAGGGGGAGGGCCTGTTAAGGATGAGCAGTTCTTC | CASSQDLQGGGPVKDEQFF | TRBJ2-1 | TRBV4-2 | NA | 19 | NA
TGTGCCAGCTCACCCACACAGAACACTGAAGCTTTCTTT | CASSPTQNTEAFF | TRBJ1-1 | TRBV18 | many | 13 | NA
TGTGCCAGCAGCCTAATAGCGGGAGGCAATGAGCAGTTCTTC | CASSLIAGGNEQFF | TRBJ2-1 | TRBV7-9 | NA | 14 | TRBD2
TGTGCCAGCAGTTACCGGGAGCAGTTCTTC | CASSYREQFF | TRBJ2-1 | TRBV28 | many | 10 | NA
TGCAGTGCTAGAGCTGGACAGGGACCATCGAATACGCAGTATTTT | CSARAGQGPSNTQYF | TRBJ2-3 | TRBV20-1 | NA | 15 | TRBD1
TGTGCCAGCAGTGAGCGACTAGTAAGCACAGATACGCAGTATTTT | CASSERLVSTDTQYF | TRBJ2-3 | TRBV2 | many | 15 | NA
TGTGCCACCAGTGATCCGGGACTAGCATTTGAGCAGTTCTTC | CATSDPGLAFEQFF | TRBJ2-1 | TRBV24-1 | many | 14 | TRBD2
TGTGCCAGCAGTTGGGACAGAGAAGAGACCCAGTACTTC | CASSWDREETQYF | TRBJ2-5 | TRBV12-3/TRBV12-4 | many | 13 | TRBD1
TGTGCCATCAGTGAGTCTGTGACGAGGTACGAGCAGTACTTC | CAISESVTRYEQYF | TRBJ2-7 | TRBV10-3 | NA | 14 | NA
TGTGCCATCACGGCCGGGATGGCAGAGACCCAGTACTTC | CAITAGMAETQYF | TRBJ2-5 | TRBV10-3 | many | 13 | NA
TGTGCCAGCTCACCAGGGGGGGGACAGCCGAACACTGAAGCTTTCTTT | CASSPGGGQPNTEAFF | TRBJ1-1 | TRBV18 | many | 16 | TRBD1
TGCAGTGCTAGATTGACTAGCGGGAGAAGCGAGCAGTACTTC | CSARLTSGRSEQYF | TRBJ2-7 | TRBV20-1 | many | 14 | TRBD2
TGTGCCACCAGCAGCACGACCGGGACAGGGGGAGATACGCAGTATTTT | CATSSTTGTGGDTQYF | TRBJ2-3 | TRBV15 | NA | 16 | TRBD1
TGCAGTGCTAGAAGTACTAGCGGGAGCTTTCGTGAGCAGTTCTTC | CSARSTSGSFREQFF | TRBJ2-1 | TRBV20-1 | few | 15 | TRBD2
TGTGCCAGCAGTGAAATGTCGGGGATCACTGAAGCTTTCTTT | CASSEMSGITEAFF | TRBJ1-1 | TRBV2 | many | 14 | NA
TGTGCCAGCAGTTTCGGCAGGGATACTAGCGGGAGGCTTCGGGAGACCCAGTACTTC | CASSFGRDTSGRLRETQYF | TRBJ2-5 | TRBV28 | few | 19 | TRBD2
TGTGCCAGCATAACCCACCTTATGGAACCCGGGGAGCTGTTTTTT | CASITHLMEPGELFF | TRBJ2-2 | TRBV6-1 | many | 15 | NA
TGTGCCAGTAGTATGCCCCGCGGGACAGGGGGGCAAGAGACCCAGTACTTC | CASSMPRGTGGQETQYF | TRBJ2-5 | TRBV19 | NA | 17 | TRBD1
TGTGCCTGGAGTCCACGACTAGTGGGAACGGGTGAGCAGTTCTTC | CAWSPRLVGTGEQFF | TRBJ2-1 | TRBV30 | NA | 15 | NA
TGTGCCAGCAGCTTGGGGGGAGTAGGAACAGATACGCAGTATTTT | CASSLGGVGTDTQYF | TRBJ2-3 | TRBV7-2 | many | 15 | NA
TGCGCCAGCAGCCCTCACTCTAGCAGAGGGAGCTCCTACGAGCAGTACTTC | CASSPHSSRGSSYEQYF | TRBJ2-7 | TRBV4-1 | NA | 17 | NA
TGCGCCAGCAGCTTGGAAATCCTAGCGAATTATCACTACGAGCAGTACTTC | CASSLEILANYHYEQYF | TRBJ2-7 | TRBV5-1 | NA | 17 | NA
TGTGCCAGCAGCCGGGGGGCGTCCACCGGGGAGCTGTTTTTT | CASSRGASTGELFF | TRBJ2-2 | TRBV12-3/TRBV12-4 | NA | 14 | NA
TGTGCCAGCAGCTCGCCGAGGGAGGCTGGGGCCAACGTCCTGACTTTC | CASSSPREAGANVLTF | TRBJ2-6 | TRBV9 | NA | 16 | NA
TGTGCCAGCAGTTTAGGGCCGCAGGGCGGCGGGGAGCTGTTTTTT | CASSLGPQGGGELFF | TRBJ2-2 | TRBV12-3/TRBV12-4 | NA | 15 | NA
TGTGCCAGCTCACCGTATACAGAGACAGATACGCAGTATTTT | CASSPYTETDTQYF | TRBJ2-3 | TRBV18 | many | 14 | NA
TGTGCCAGCAGCCCTCAGGTAGCGGGGGTAGCCAAAAACATTCAGTACTTC | CASSPQVAGVAKNIQYF | TRBJ2-4 | TRBV5-5 | NA | 17 | TRBD2
TGTGCCAGCAGCCAAGATTCCGGGACTTTATACGAGCAGTACTTC | CASSQDSGTLYEQYF | TRBJ2-7 | TRBV14 | NA | 15 | NA
TGTGCCAGTAGTCTCTACGGATCAGCCGCTAGCGGGAGGACCAATGAGCAGTTCTTC | CASSLYGSAASGRTNEQFF | TRBJ2-1 | TRBV7-9 | NA | 19 | TRBD2
TGTGCCAGCAGTTTATTTCCCCCGGGAACTATTGAAAAACTGTTTTTT | CASSLFPPGTIEKLFF | TRBJ1-4 | TRBV28 | NA | 16 | NA